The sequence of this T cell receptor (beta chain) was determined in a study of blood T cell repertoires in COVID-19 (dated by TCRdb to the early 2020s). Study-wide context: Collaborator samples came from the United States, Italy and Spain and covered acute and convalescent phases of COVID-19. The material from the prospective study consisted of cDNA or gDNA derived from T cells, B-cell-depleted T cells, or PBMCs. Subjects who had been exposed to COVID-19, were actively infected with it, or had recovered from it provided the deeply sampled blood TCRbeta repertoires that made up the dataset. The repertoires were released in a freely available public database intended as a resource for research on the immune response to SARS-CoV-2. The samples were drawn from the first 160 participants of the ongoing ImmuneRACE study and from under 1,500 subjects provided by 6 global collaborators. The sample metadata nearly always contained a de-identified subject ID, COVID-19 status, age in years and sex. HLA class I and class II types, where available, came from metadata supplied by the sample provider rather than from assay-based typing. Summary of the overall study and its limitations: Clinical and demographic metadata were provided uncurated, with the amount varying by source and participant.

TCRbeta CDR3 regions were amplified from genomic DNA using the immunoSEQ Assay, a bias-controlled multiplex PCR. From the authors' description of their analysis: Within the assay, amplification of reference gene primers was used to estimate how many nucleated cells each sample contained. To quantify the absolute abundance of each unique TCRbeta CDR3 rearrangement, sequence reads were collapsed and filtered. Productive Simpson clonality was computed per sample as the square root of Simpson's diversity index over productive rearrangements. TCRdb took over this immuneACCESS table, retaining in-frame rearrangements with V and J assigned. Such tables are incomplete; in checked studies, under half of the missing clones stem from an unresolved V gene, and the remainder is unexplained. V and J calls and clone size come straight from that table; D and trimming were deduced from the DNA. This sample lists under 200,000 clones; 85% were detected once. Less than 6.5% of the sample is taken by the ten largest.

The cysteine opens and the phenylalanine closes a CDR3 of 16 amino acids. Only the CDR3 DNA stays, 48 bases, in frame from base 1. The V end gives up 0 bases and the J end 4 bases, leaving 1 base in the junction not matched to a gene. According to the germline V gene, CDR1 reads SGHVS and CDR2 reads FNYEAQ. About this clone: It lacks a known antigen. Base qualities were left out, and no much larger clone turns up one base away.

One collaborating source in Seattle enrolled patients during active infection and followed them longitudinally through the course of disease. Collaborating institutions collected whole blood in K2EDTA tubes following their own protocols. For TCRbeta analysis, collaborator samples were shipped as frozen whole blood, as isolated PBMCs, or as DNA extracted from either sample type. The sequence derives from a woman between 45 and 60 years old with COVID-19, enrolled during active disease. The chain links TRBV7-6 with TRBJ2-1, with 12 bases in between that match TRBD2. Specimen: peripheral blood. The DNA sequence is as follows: TGTGCCAGCAGCTTAGCGACTAGCGGGGGTTACAATGAGCAGTTCTTC. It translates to CASSLATSGGYNEQFF.